This T cell receptor (beta chain) comes out of a study of T cell repertoires in ileal Crohn's disease (dated 2019 in TCRdb). Context from the whole study: The median duration of disease was around 8 years, and at the time of surgery 35% of patients were active smokers. Every patient underwent surgery because of a complication, which was stricturing disease in 61% of cases and penetrating disease in about 39%. Roughly half of the patients were given postoperative therapy, with around 20 on anti-TNF agents and about 11 on thiopurines. The TCR repertoire was analysed in approximately 60 patients with Crohn's disease drawn from a prospective multicentre cohort. Running in parallel with the study was a multicentre cohort set up to find predictors of early endoscopic recurrence following ileocolonic resection. Endoscopic postoperative recurrence was defined as a Rutgeerts score above i0. A total of around 170 mucosal samples from some 50 patients were sequenced, collected from several sites on the surgical specimen as well as at postoperative endoscopy.

Summary of the overall study and its limitations: Only a subgroup of patients, of unstated size, had their mucosal CD4 and CD8 T cells sorted and sequenced. A significantly higher proportion of clonal expansions was observed in active smokers at surgery than in non-smokers (approximately 26% vs 20%, p=0.02). Endoscopic recurrence was linked to a higher percentage of high-frequency clones at surgery, and recurrence occurred in every patient whose clonality exceeded 26.8% (18/57). Compared with CD4 T cells, sorted CD8 T cells contained more high-frequency clones, which suggests that the mucosal expansions were mostly CD8.

There are 14 amino acids in the CDR3, from cysteine to phenylalanine inclusive. Kept here is only the CDR3 DNA, which spans 42 bases and is read in frame from base 1. The V end loses 5 bases and the J end loses 0 bases, and a stretch of 11 bases separates them. From the germline V gene, CDR1 is MDHEN and CDR2 is SYDVKM. To be eligible, patients had to be adults with ileal or ileocolonic Crohn's disease and an indication for ileocolonic resection. Before DNA extraction, whole ileal mucosal biopsies were kept frozen at -80 degrees C. A TRizol-based method was used to extract genomic DNA from the frozen whole biopsies, and the DNA was quantified with a NanoDrop 2000 spectrophotometer. For commercial TCRB immunosequencing, 450 to 550 nanograms of biopsy DNA were submitted for each sample. Adaptive Biotechnology amplified CDR3 regions from genomic DNA with a two-step multiplex PCR that controlled for amplification bias. The first PCR used primers for every V and J gene segment; the second PCR added barcodes and Illumina adapters. An Illumina instrument was used to sequence the CDR3 libraries. The original pipeline was this. Analysis combined the vendor-provided pipelines with custom analysis of raw data in R/Bioconductor under R version 3.3.0. Clonality, which ranges from 0 to 1, was calculated as the inverse of the normalised Shannon entropy across all productive clones. High-frequency clones were defined as the share of the repertoire taken up by the top 100 clones, keeping only clones that passed a 95% confidence test. The Simpson index measured repertoire diversity, and the Morisita-Horn index measured overlap between samples. TCRdb re-hosts the immuneACCESS table, in-frame sequences only. Its copies lack some clones; in the studies checked, an unresolved V gene accounts for under half of them, and the cause for the rest is not known. D and trimming come from the DNA, and the V and J calls and clone size come from that table. This sample lists about 8,200 clones; 77% were detected once. Of the sample, 8.4% falls within the top ten clones.

On this clone itself: The specificity of this receptor is unknown. No base qualities exist here, and no much larger clone lies one base off it.

This receptor was obtained from an adult with Crohn's disease. This chain is built from TRBV28 and TRBJ2-7; the D gene is possibly TRBD1, with 5 bases matching. The specimen sequenced was ileal tissue. CDR3 reads: CASSQQASSYEQYF. The DNA sequence follows: TGTGCCAGCAGTCAACAGGCTAGCTCCTACGAGCAGTACTTC.